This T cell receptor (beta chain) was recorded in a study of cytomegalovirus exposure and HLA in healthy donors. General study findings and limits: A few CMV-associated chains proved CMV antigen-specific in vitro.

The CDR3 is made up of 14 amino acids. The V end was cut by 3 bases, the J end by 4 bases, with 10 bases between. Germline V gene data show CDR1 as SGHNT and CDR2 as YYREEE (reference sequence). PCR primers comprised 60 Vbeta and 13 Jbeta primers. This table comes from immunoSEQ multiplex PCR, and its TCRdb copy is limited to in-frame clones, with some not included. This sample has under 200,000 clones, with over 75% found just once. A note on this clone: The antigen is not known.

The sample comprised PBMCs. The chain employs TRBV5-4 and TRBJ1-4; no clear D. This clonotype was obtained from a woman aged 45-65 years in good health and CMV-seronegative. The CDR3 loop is CASSSWESNEKLFF. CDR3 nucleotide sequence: TGTGCCAGCAGCTCGTGGGAGAGTAATGAAAAACTGTTTTTT.